Sequencing of this TCR beta chain was carried out in a study of OX40 agonist ivuxolimab in advanced cancers. Whole-study results and caveats: Low levels of normalized T-cell clonal expansion also appeared in some nonresponders.

Profiling relied on immunoSEQ multiplex PCR, and the TCRdb table lists in-frame clones only, not all of them. Of 65,000 to 80,000 clones listed, about four fifths were seen once; the top ten hold approximately 2.1%. Turning to this clone: What it binds is unknown.

Trimming took off 3 bases at V and 5 bases at J, with 13 bases between the two ends. Germline V gene lookup returns CDR1 MNHNS and CDR2 SASEGT. This CDR3 is built from 14 residues. Sequencing used CD4+ or CD8+ T cells sorted from blood, obtained in a trial of the OX40 agonist ivuxolimab. This TCR was sampled from an adult with an advanced solid tumor such as melanoma, head and neck, liver or kidney cancer. The V gene is TRBV6-1, the J gene TRBJ1-1, with a tentative D call TRBD1 (5 bases). DNA for the CDR3: TGTGCCAGCAGTGATTGGAGGGGTTTGACTGAAGCTTTCTTT. Its protein product is CASSDWRGLTEAFF.